The clone carrying this T cell receptor beta chain has a count of ten or more. Its specificity is unknown. The CDR3 contains 15 residues. This entry is derived from a study of CD8 T cells in ankylosing spondylitis. Study-level points and caveats: Disease-linked clones proved CD8+ and comparatively uncommon in peripheral blood. The study looked at matched synovial fluid samples from ankylosing spondylitis patients. Disease-linked clones were reported to be significantly enriched there. Among TCR beta sequences, a motif of under 10 highly homologous variants appeared characteristic of ankylosing spondylitis blood. Prior literature has documented some motif variants in synovial fluid and blood from reactive arthritis.

Making use of molecular barcodes, quantitative 5'-RACE generated TCR beta libraries. TCRdb itself ran the 5' RACE reads through MiXCR, one entry per CDR3 protein. The table records 500,000 to 650,000 distinct CDR3 sequences, less than 6% of them present only once. The V and J genes are TRBV21-1 and TRBJ2-1; TRBD1 is the table's D call, not checked against the DNA. TRBV21-1 is designated a pseudogene. The receptor's source is a male donor with ankylosing spondylitis. Sequencing was performed on blood, either unsorted or a sorted T cell fraction (not recorded which). CDR3 DNA: TGTGCCAGCAGCAAAGGAGGGGACAGCCTCAATGAGCAGTTCTTC. It is translated as CASSKGGDSLNEQFF.